Sequencing of this T cell receptor beta chain was carried out in a study of breast tumors, draining lymph nodes, adjacent tissues. Axillary draining lymph nodes of breast cancer patients supplied the node samples. Germline assignment: CDR1 SGHTA and CDR2 FQGTGA. V lost 6 bases to trimming and J lost 5 bases, with 15 bases between them. The CDR3 is 14 amino acids. TCRdb independently ran MiXCR on the multiplex PCR reads; one entry per CDR3 protein. The table has 100,000 to 150,000 distinct CDR3 sequences, roughly 21% seen once. There are many counts of this clonotype. This sequence joins TRBV7-3 and TRBJ2-3; tentatively, D is TRBD2 (7 bases). The source of this sequence is a female donor with breast cancer. Some clones in this sample may be carry-over from other donors' samples. Sequenced input: axillary lymph node tissue. The CDR3 protein is CASSGGGARDTQYF. For the CDR3, the DNA is TGTGCCAGCAGTGGGGGGGGGGCAAGAGATACGCAGTATTTT.